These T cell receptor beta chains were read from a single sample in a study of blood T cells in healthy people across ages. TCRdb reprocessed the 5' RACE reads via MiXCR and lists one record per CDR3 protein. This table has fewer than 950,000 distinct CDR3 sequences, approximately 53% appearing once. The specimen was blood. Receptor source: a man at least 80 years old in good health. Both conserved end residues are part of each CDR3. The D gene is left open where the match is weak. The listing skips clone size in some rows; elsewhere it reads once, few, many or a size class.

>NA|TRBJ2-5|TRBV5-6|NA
CASSLAEGTPQETQYF
TGTGCCAGCAGCTTGGCCGAGGGGACACCACAAGAGACCCAGTACTTC
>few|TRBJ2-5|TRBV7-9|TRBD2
CASSQLAGGEQYF
TGTGCCAGCAGCCAACTAGCGGGAGGTGAGCAGTACTTC
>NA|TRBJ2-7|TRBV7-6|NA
CASSPLPPSERPVGAQYF
TGTGCCAGCAGCCCACTTCCCCCTAGCGAGCGGCCCGTAGGGGCCCAGTACTTC
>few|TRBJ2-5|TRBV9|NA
CASSVVGGANQETQYF
TGTGCCAGCAGCGTAGTGGGTGGCGCCAACCAAGAGACCCAGTACTTC
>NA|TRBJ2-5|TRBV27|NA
CASSWGWEQYF
TGTGCCAGCAGTTGGGGGTGGGAGCAGTACTTC
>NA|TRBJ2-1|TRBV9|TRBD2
CASSSRSGGTNNEQFF
TGTGCCAGCAGCTCCCGTAGCGGGGGAACTAACAATGAGCAGTTCTTC
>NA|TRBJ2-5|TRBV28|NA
CASGSISETQYF
TGTGCCAGCGGATCAATCTCGGAGACCCAGTACTTC
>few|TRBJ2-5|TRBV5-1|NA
CASSLGGVPKKDQYF
TGCGCCAGCAGCTTGGGGGGGGTTCCCAAGAAGGACCAGTACTTC
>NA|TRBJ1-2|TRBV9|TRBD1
CASGRGFGYTF
TGTGCCAGCGGCAGGGGGTTTGGCTACACCTTC
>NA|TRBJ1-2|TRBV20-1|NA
CSARPGGTYGYTF
TGCAGTGCCCGACCCGGGGGAACCTATGGCTACACCTTC
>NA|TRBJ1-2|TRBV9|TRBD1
CASSARTGGDYGYTF
TGTGCCAGCAGCGCCCGGACAGGGGGAGACTATGGCTACACCTTC
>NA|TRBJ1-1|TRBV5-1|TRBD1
CASSLGTGAITEAFF
TGCGCCAGCAGCCTCGGGACAGGGGCGATCACTGAAGCTTTCTTT
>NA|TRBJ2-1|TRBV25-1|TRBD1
CASSGTGTGGAYNEQFF
TGTGCCAGCAGTGGAACCGGGACAGGGGGTGCGTACAATGAGCAGTTCTTC
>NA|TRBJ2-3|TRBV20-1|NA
CSAPGALSTDTQYF
TGCAGTGCTCCTGGGGCACTTAGCACAGATACGCAGTATTTT
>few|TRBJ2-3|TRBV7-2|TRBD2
CASSLASTGRAKYAYF
TGTGCCAGCAGCTTAGCGTCCACCGGGAGGGCCAAATACGCGTATTTT
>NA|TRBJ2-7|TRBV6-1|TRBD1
CASSEKGAGHSYEQYF
TGTGCCAGCAGTGAAAAGGGGGCAGGCCACTCCTACGAGCAGTACTTC
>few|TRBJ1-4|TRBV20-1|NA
CSARDGAPPGEKLFF
TGCAGTGCTAGAGATGGGGCTCCACCCGGTGAAAAACTGTTTTTT
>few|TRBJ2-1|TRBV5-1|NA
CASNLGSGPNNEQFF
TGCGCCAGCAACCTAGGTTCCGGGCCCAACAATGAGCAGTTCTTC
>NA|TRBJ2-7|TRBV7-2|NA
CASSRVGPYEQYF
TGTGCCAGCAGCCGGGTGGGGCCCTACGAGCAGTACTTC
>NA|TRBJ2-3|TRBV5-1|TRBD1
CASSLWTGHLGDTQYF
TGCGCCAGCAGCTTGTGGACAGGGCATCTGGGAGATACGCAGTATTTT
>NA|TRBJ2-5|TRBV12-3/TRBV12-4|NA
CASSFSRLVVSGQYF
TGTGCCAGCAGTTTCTCGAGACTAGTCGTCTCCGGGCAGTACTTC
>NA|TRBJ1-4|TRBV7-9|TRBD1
CASSLVSGQGWEEKLFF
TGTGCCAGCAGCTTAGTTTCGGGACAGGGCTGGGAGGAAAAACTGTTTTTT
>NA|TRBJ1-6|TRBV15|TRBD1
CATSRDRTGIGSYNSPLHF
TGTGCCACCAGCAGAGATAGGACAGGGATTGGGTCCTATAATTCACCCCTCCACTTT
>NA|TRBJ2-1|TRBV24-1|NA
CATSGFKGVSSYNEQFF
TGTGCCACCAGTGGTTTCAAGGGCGTAAGCTCCTACAATGAGCAGTTCTTC
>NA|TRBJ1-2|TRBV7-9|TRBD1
CASSSQGHYGYTF
TGTGCCAGCAGCTCACAGGGGCACTATGGCTACACCTTC
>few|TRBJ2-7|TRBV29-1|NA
CSVEPGSSYEQYF
TGCAGCGTTGAACCGGGGAGCTCCTACGAGCAGTACTTC
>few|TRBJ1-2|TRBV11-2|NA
CAATVGSGYGYTF
TGTGCCGCGACAGTCGGTTCGGGCTATGGCTACACCTTC
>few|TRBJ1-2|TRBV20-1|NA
CSAREGLAYGYTF
TGCAGTGCTAGAGAGGGACTTGCCTATGGCTACACCTTC
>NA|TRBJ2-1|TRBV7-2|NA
CASNQPGSASEQFF
TGTGCCAGCAACCAACCCGGTTCGGCTAGTGAGCAGTTCTTC
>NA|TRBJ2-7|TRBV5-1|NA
CASSSEGRPTSSYNEQYF
TGCGCCAGCAGCTCGGAGGGGCGACCGACGAGCTCCTACAATGAGCAGTACTTC
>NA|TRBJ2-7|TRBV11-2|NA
CASSPSLEPGRSYEQYF
TGTGCCAGCAGCCCATCCCTCGAGCCAGGACGCTCCTACGAGCAGTACTTC
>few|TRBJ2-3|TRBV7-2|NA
CASTRDGRGDTQYF
TGTGCCAGCACCCGGGATGGCCGAGGGGATACGCAGTATTTT
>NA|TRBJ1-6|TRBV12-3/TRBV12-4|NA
CASSFVDSPLHF
TGTGCCAGCAGTTTTGTCGATTCACCCCTCCACTTT
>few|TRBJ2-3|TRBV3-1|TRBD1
CASSPGTAVLTYAYF
TGTGCCAGCAGTCCCGGGACAGCCGTCCTTACATACGCGTATTTT
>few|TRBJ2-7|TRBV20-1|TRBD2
CSARGGSGYNEQYF
TGCAGTGCTAGGGGCGGGAGCGGCTACAATGAGCAGTACTTC
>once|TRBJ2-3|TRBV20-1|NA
CSARGPADTQYF
TGCAGTGCTAGGGGGCCCGCAGATACGCAGTATTTT
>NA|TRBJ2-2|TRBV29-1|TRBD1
CSVRQGAGELFF
TGCAGCGTTCGACAGGGGGCCGGGGAGCTGTTTTTT
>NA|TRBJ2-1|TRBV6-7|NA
CASNSRTPGEQFF
TGTGCCAGCAATTCAAGGACTCCGGGTGAGCAGTTCTTC
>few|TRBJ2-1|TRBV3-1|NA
CASSHYMGDGTGNEQFF
TGTGCCAGCAGCCACTACATGGGGGACGGAACCGGGAATGAGCAGTTCTTC
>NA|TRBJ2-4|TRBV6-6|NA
CASSYSRAREGKNIQYF
TGTGCCAGCAGTTACAGTAGGGCAAGGGAAGGCAAAAACATTCAGTACTTC
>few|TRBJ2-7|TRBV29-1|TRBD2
CSATSGMGEQYF
TGCAGCGCGACTAGCGGCATGGGAGAGCAGTACTTC
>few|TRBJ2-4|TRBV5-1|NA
CASSPTPGSSQGKNIQYF
TGCGCCAGCAGCCCTACTCCGGGATCATCCCAGGGCAAAAACATTCAGTACTTC
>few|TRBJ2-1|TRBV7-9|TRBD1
CASSPRTGGYNEQFF
TGTGCCAGCAGCCCCCGGACAGGGGGCTACAATGAGCAGTTCTTC